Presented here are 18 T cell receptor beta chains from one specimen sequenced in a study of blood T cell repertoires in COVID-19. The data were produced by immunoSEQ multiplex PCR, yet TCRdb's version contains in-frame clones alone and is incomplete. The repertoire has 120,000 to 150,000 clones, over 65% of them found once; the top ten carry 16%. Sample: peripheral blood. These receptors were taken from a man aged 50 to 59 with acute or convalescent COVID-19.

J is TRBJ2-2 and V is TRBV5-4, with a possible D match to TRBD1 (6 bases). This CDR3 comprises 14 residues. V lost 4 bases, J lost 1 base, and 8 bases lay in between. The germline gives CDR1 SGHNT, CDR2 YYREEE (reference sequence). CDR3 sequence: CASSLGGNTGELFF. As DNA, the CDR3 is TGTGCCAGCAGCCTAGGGGGGAACACCGGGGAGCTGTTTTTT.

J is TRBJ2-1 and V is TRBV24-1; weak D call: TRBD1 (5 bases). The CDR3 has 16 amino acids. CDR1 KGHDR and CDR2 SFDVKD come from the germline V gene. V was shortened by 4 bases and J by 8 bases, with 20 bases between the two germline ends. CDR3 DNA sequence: TGTGCCACCAGTGACCCCAGGGCATTTCGAAAGGATGAGCAGTTCTTC. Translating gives CATSDPRAFRKDEQFF.

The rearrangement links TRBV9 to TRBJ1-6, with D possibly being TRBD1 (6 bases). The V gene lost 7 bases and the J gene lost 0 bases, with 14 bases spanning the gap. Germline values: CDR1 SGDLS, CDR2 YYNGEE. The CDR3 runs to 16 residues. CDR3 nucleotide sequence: TGTGCCAGCGGTAGGGGGACGAGCTCCTATAATTCACCCCTCCACTTT. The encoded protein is CASGRGTSSYNSPLHF.

CDR3 coding DNA: TGTGCCAGCAGTTTAGGACAGATGGCCCTCCACTTT. Residues: CASSLGQMALHF. This rearrangement joins TRBV12-3 or TRBV12-4 to TRBJ1-6, with D perhaps TRBD1 (5 bases). The CDR3 runs to 12 residues. The ends were cut back, 1 base at V and 14 bases at J, with 9 bases in the middle.

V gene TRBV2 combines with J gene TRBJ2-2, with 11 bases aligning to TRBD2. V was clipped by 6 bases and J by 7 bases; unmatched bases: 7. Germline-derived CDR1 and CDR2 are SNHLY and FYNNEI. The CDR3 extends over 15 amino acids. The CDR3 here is CASSITSGGSGELFF. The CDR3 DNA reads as TGTGCCAGCAGCATTACTAGCGGGGGTAGCGGGGAGCTGTTTTTT.

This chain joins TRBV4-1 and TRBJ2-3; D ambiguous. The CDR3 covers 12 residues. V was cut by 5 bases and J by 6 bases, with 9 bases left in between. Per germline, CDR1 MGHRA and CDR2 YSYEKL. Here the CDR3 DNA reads TGCGCCAGCAGCTCGTTAGCCGATACGCAGTATTTT. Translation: CASSSLADTQYF.

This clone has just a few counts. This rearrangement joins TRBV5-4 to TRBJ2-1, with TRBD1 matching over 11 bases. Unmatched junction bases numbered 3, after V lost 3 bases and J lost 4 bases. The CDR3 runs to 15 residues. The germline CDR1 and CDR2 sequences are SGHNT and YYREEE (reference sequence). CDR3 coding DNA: TGTGCCAGCAGCTATGGGACAGGGGGTTACAATGAGCAGTTCTTC. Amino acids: CASSYGTGGYNEQFF.

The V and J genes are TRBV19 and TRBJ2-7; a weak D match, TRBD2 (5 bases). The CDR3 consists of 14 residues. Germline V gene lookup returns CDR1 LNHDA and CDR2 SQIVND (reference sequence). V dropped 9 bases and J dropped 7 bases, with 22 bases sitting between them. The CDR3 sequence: CARAPSGRIGEQYV. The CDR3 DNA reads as TGTGCCAGGGCACCTTCGGGGAGAATTGGTGAGCAGTACGTC.

This chain's CDR3 is CASSHLSSGGRETQYF. In nucleotides, the CDR3 is TGTGCCAGCAGCCACCTCTCGAGCGGGGGGAGGGAGACCCAGTACTTC. V is TRBV3-1 (or the pseudogene TRBV3-2) and J is TRBJ2-5; 9 bases are a match to TRBD2. The CDR3 loop spans 16 amino acids. Germline V gene lookup returns CDR1 LGHDT and CDR2 YNNKEL (reference sequence). The V segment lost 3 bases and the J segment 5 bases; nucleotides outside the gene matches: 10.

The CDR3, as DNA: TGTGCCAGCAGTACTACCGGGGGTTCTAGCAATCAGCCCCAGCATTTT. Residues: CASSTTGGSSNQPQHF. The V gene is TRBV2, the J gene TRBJ1-5; D perhaps matches TRBD1 (5 bases). V lost 5 bases to trimming and J lost 0 bases, with 14 bases between them. The CDR3 loop spans 16 amino acids. The germline CDR1 and CDR2 sequences are SNHLY and FYNNEI.

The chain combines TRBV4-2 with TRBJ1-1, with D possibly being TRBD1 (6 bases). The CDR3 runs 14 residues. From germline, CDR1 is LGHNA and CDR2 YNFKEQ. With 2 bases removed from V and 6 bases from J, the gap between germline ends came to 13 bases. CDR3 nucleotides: TGTGCCAGCAGCCAACTCAAGACAGGCCCTGAAGCTTTCTTT. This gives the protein CASSQLKTGPEAFF.

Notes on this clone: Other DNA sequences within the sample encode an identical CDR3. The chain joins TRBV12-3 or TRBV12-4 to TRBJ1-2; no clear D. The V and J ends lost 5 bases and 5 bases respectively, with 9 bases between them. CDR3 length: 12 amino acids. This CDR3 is CASSREAYGYTF. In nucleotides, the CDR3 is TGTGCCAGCAGTAGGGAGGCTTATGGCTACACCTTC.

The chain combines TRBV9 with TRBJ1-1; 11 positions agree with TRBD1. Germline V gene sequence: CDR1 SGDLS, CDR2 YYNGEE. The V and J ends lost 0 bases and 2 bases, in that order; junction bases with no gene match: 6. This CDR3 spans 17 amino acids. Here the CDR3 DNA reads TGTGCCAGCAGCGTAGGGACAGGGGGCTTGGTAAACACTGAAGCTTTCTTT. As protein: CASSVGTGGLVNTEAFF.

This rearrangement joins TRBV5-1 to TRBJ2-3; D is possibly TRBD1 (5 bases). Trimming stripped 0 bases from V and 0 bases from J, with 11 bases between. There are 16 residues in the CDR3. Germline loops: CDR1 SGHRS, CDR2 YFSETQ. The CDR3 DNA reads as TGCGCCAGCAGCTTGGATGACAGATATAGCACAGATACGCAGTATTTT. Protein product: CASSLDDRYSTDTQYF.

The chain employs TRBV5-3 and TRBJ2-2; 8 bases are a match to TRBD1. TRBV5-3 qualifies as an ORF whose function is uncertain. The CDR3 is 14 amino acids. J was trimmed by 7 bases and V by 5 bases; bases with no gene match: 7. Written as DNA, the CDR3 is TGTGCCAGAAGTGCAGGGGGCATAGGCGGGGAGCTGTTTTTT. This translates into CARSAGGIGGELFF.

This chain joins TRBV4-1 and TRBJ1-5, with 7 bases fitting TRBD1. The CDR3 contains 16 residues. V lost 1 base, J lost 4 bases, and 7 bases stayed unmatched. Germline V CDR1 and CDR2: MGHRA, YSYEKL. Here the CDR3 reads CASSQVGGRGNQPQHF. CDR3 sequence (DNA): TGCGCCAGCAGCCAAGTTGGCGGCAGGGGGAATCAGCCCCAGCATTTT.

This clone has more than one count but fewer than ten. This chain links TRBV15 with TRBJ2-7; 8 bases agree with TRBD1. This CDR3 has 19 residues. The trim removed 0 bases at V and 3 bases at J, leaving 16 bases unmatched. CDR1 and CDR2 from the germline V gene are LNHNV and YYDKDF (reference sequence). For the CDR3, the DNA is TGTGCCACCAGCAGAGATCCGAGCTGGACAGGGTCGTTCGTCTACGAGCAGTACGTC. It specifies CATSRDPSWTGSFVYEQYV.

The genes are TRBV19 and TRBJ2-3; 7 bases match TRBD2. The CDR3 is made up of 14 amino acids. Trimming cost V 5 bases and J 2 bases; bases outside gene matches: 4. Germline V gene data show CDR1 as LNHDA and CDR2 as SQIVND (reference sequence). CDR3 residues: CASSLGLFTDTQYF. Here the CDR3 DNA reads TGTGCCAGTAGTCTGGGACTATTCACAGATACGCAGTATTTT.